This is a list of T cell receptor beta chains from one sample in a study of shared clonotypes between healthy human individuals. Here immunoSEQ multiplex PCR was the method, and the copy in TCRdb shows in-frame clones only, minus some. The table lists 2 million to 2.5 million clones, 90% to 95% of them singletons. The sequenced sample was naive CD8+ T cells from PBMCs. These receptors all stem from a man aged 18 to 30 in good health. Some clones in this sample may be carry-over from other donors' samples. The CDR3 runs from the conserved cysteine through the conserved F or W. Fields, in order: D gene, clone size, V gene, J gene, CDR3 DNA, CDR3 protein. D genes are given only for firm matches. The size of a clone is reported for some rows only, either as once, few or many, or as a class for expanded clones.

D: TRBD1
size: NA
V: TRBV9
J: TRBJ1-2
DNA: TGTGCCAGCAGGGGACAGGAGGCGAAGGGCTACACCTTC
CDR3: CASRGQEAKGYTF

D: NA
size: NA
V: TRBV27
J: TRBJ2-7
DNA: TGTGCCAGCAGGAATACAGGCGGAAGGGCCGAGCAGTACTTC
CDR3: CASRNTGGRAEQYF

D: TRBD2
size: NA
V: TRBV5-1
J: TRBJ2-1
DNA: TGCGCCAGCAGCACGTCGGGAGGGCCACCTTACAATGAGCAGTTCTTC
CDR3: CASSTSGGPPYNEQFF

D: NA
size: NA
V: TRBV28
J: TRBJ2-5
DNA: TGTGCCAGCAGTTTATTCCAGGGGCAAGAGACCCAGTACTTC
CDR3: CASSLFQGQETQYF

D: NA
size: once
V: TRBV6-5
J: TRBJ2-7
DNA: TGTGCCAGCAGACCGGGGCGGCGTAGCTACGAGCAGTACTTC
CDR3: CASRPGRRSYEQYF

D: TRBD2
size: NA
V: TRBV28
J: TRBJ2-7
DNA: TGTGCCAGCAGTTTATCCTATCGCCCTAGCGGGAGGGCGGGTGAGCAGTACTTC
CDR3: CASSLSYRPSGRAGEQYF

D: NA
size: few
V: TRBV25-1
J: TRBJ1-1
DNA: TGTGCCAGCAGTGATTCGCGGGAGGGTCGGACTGAAGCTTTCTTT
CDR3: CASSDSREGRTEAFF

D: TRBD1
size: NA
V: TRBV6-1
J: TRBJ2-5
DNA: TGTGCCAGCAGTGAGGCTATTGACAGGGAATACCAAGAGACCCAGTACTTC
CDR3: CASSEAIDREYQETQYF

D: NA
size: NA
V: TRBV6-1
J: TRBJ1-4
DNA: TGTGCCAGCAGTCCCCGGGCCTATAATGAAAAACTGTTTTTT
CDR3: CASSPRAYNEKLFF

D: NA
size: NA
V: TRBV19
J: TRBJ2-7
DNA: TGTGCCAGTAGTATATACGGCAGAAGCATGGACGAGCAGTACTTC
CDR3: CASSIYGRSMDEQYF

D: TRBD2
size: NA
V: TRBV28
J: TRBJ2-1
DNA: TGTGCCAGCAGACTAGCGGGAGAGGACAATGAGCAGTTCTTC
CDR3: CASRLAGEDNEQFF

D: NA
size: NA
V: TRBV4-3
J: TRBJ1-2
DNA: TGCGCCAGCAGCCAAGATGCGGAAACTTATGGCTACACCTTC
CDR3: CASSQDAETYGYTF

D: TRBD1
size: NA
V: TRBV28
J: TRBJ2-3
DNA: TGTGCCAGCAGTTTGCCAGGGGGTATGACCCCGCGGGGCACAGATACGCAGTATTTT
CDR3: CASSLPGGMTPRGTDTQYF

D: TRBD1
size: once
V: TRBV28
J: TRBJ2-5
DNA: TGTGCCAGCAGTAAATCGGACAGGGGGAGGCAAGAGACCCAGTACTTC
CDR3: CASSKSDRGRQETQYF

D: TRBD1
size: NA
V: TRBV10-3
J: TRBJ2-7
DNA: TGTGCCATCAGTGAGTATAGGACAGGGGCCCACGAGCAGTACTTC
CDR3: CAISEYRTGAHEQYF

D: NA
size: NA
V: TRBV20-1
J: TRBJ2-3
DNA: TGCAGTGCTAGAAGACAGGTAGCGCAGTATTTT
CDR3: CSARRQVAQYF

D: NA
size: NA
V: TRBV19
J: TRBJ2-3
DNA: TGTGCCAGTAGTATTATAGGGCAAGATACGCAGTATTTT
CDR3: CASSIIGQDTQYF

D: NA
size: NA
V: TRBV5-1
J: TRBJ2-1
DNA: TGCGCCAGCAGCTTGGGGGACGGGCTAGTACCTACAATTGATGAGCAGTTCTTC
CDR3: CASSLGDGLVPTIDEQFF

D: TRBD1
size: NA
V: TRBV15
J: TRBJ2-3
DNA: TGTGCCACCAGCGGATCCCTGGAGGGACAGGGGATCACAGATACGCAGTATTTT
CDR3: CATSGSLEGQGITDTQYF

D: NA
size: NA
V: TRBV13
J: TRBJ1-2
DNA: TGTGCCAGCAGCTCGACGGGGGAGGGTAACTATGGCTACACCTTC
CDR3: CASSSTGEGNYGYTF

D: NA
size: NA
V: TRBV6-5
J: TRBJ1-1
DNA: TGTGCCAGCAGTTACCTCCCATATAGAATCGAAGCTTTCTTT
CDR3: CASSYLPYRIEAFF

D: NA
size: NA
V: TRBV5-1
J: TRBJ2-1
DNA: TGCGCCAGCAGCTCGGCCCGTAGCCAGGTTATGGTAGTGGATGAGCAGTTCTTC
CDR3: CASSSARSQVMVVDEQFF

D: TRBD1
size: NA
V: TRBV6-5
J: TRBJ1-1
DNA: TGTGCCAGCAGTTACTCAAAGGGGGCGGGCACTGAAGCTTTCTTT
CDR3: CASSYSKGAGTEAFF

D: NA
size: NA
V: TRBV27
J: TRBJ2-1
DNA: TGTGCCAGCAGTTTCCGGGACCCCAGTGGAGGGCAGTTCTTC
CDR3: CASSFRDPSGGQFF

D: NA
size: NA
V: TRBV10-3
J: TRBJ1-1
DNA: TGTGCCATCAGTGAGGGCAGGGGAAACACTGAAGCTTTCTTT
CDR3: CAISEGRGNTEAFF

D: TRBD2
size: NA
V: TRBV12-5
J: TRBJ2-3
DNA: TGTGCTAGTGGCAAAACTAGCGGGAGTAATACAGATACGCAGTATTTT
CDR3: CASGKTSGSNTDTQYF

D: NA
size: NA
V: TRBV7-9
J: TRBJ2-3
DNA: TGTGCCAGCAGCTCGATTGACGACGGAACAGATACGCAGTATTTT
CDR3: CASSSIDDGTDTQYF